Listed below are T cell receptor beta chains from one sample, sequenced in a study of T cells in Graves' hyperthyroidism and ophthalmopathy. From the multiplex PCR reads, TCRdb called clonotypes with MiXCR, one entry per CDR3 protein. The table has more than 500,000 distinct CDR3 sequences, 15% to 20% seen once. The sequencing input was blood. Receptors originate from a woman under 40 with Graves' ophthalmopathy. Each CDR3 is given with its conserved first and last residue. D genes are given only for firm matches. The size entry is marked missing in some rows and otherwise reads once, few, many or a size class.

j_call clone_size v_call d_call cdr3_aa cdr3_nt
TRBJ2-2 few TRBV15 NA CATSRGTDNTGELFF TGTGCCACCAGCAGAGGGACAGATAACACCGGGGAGCTGTTTTTT
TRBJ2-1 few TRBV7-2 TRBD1 CASSPSLAETGGNEQFF TGTGCCAGCAGCCCTTCACTCGCTGAGACAGGGGGCAATGAGCAGTTCTTC
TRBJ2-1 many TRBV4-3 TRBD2 CASSQERLAVPYNEQFF TGCGCCAGCAGCCAAGAGAGGCTAGCGGTCCCCTACAATGAGCAGTTCTTC
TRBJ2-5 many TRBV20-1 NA CSAREGGRETQYF TGCAGTGCTAGGGAGGGGGGCCGGGAGACCCAGTACTTC
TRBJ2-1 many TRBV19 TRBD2 CASSIGLAGGNEQFF TGTGCCAGTAGTATCGGACTAGCGGGAGGGAATGAGCAGTTCTTC
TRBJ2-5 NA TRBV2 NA CASRQTGGEETQYF TGTGCCAGCAGACAAACCGGAGGGGAAGAGACCCAGTACTTC
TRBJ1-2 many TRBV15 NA CATSRDGQPHGYTF TGTGCCACCAGCAGAGACGGACAGCCGCATGGCTACACCTTC
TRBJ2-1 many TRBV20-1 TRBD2 CSASLAGGVNEQFF TGCAGTGCTAGCCTGGCGGGAGGGGTGAATGAGCAGTTCTTC
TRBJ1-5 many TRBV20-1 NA CSARVQQSNQPQHF TGCAGTGCTAGAGTCCAACAGTCCAATCAGCCCCAGCATTTT
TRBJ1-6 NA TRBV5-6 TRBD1 CASSSDRGNSPLHF TGTGCCAGCAGCTCGGACAGGGGTAATTCACCCCTCCACTTT